This is a list of T cell receptor beta chains from one sample in a study of cytotoxic CD8 clonotypes in ibrutinib-treated CLL. TCRdb keeps only in-frame clones here, not all; method: immunoSEQ multiplex PCR. The table includes approximately 26,000 clones, over 65% detected once. Source: PBMCs, taken after 12 months of ibrutinib treatment. Receptor source: a human donor with chronic lymphocytic leukemia. Both conserved end residues are part of each CDR3. The D gene is left open where the match is weak. For some rows the clone size is stated as once, few or many, or as a class when expanded; others skip it.

V	size	length	D	J	CDR3	DNA
TRBV5-4	once	13	NA	TRBJ1-2	CASSEEQGWGYTF	TGTGCCAGCAGCGAAGAACAGGGTTGGGGCTACACCTTC
TRBV5-1	NA	16	NA	TRBJ2-2	CASSPGDGANTGELFF	TGCGCCAGCAGCCCGGGTGACGGGGCGAACACCGGGGAGCTGTTTTTT
TRBV19	few	14	NA	TRBJ2-3	CASSRLGRTDTQYF	TGTGCCAGTAGTAGGCTAGGGAGGACAGATACGCAGTATTTT
TRBV6-6	NA	13	NA	TRBJ2-7	CASSSVTGNEQYF	TGTGCCAGCAGTTCCGTTACAGGGAACGAGCAGTACTTC
TRBV11-2	NA	15	NA	TRBJ2-3	CASSQLKGSTDTQYF	TGTGCCAGCAGCCAACTAAAGGGGTCCACAGATACGCAGTATTTT
TRBV19	NA	15	TRBD1	TRBJ1-5	CASSIGTVSNQPQHF	TGTGCCAGTAGTATTGGGACAGTCAGCAATCAGCCCCAGCATTTT
TRBV7-2	NA	14	NA	TRBJ2-2	CASSTRGGGGELFF	TGTGCCAGCAGCACTAGAGGGGGTGGCGGGGAGCTGTTTTTT
TRBV21-1	NA	12	NA	TRBJ1-1	CASARGGTEAFF	TGTGCCAGCGCTAGGGGAGGCACTGAAGCTTTCTTT
TRBV19	NA	13	NA	TRBJ2-2	CASSPTPTGELFF	TGTGCCAGTAGTCCGACACCAACCGGGGAGCTGTTTTTT
TRBV5-1	NA	13	TRBD2	TRBJ2-5	CASNKRGQETQYF	TGCGCCAGCAACAAGCGGGGCCAAGAGACCCAGTACTTC